This T cell receptor (beta chain) originates from a study of cytomegalovirus exposure and HLA in healthy donors. Study-level information: In a later analysis, it was reported that the roughly 130 validation repertoires had been produced on the same platform as the 550 to 850 repertoires belonging to the first cohort. Findings and caveats of the study: Reported results showed that the classifier diagnosed cytomegalovirus status with high specificity and sensitivity. The study put under 200 TCR beta chains on its list as cytomegalovirus-associated.

Only in-frame clones appear in the TCRdb table, and some are missing; sequencing was by immunoSEQ multiplex PCR. The sample holds 100,000 to 150,000 clones, roughly 87% seen once. Separate from the approximately 670-subject first cohort, the 120-subject validation cohort was the one that the donors belonged to. Notes on this clone: What it binds is not known.

The germline gives CDR1 SQVTM, CDR2 ANQGSEA. V was cut by 6 bases and J by 7 bases, with 15 bases left in between. This CDR3 spans 12 amino acids. V is TRBV29-1 and J is TRBJ1-2, with a possible D match to TRBD1 (5 bases). The source is a woman aged 18-29 years in good health and CMV-seronegative. Input material: PBMCs. The CDR3 DNA reads TGCAGCGTAATGATAGGGGATGGTGGCTACACCTTC. As protein: CSVMIGDGGYTF.